The subject of this entry is one T cell receptor beta chain. What it recognizes is unknown. Trimming left V 1 base short and J 2 bases short, with 15 bases between. The germline CDR1 and CDR2 sequences are LNHDA and SQIVND (reference sequence). The CDR3 consists of 17 residues. This entry belongs to a study of cytomegalovirus exposure and HLA in healthy donors. Study outcomes and limitations: The records held CMV serostatus as the only immune exposure information.

The PCR used 60 Vbeta and 13 Jbeta primers. Profiled with immunoSEQ multiplex PCR; TCRdb holds only in-frame clones, not every one. Of roughly 58,000 clones listed, approximately 80% are singletons. The rearrangement links TRBV19 to TRBJ2-1; the D gene is possibly TRBD1 (6 bases). This sequence was found in a human donor in good health. The sequenced sample was PBMCs. Written as DNA, the CDR3 is TGTGCCAGTAGTATAGGGGGCGCAGGGGAGCCCTACAATGAGCAGTTCTTC. This gives the protein CASSIGGAGEPYNEQFF.